The 27 T cell receptor beta chains reported below all come from one sample, sequenced in a study of T cell responses to AZD1222 COVID-19 vaccine. Profiling relied on immunoSEQ multiplex PCR, and the TCRdb table lists in-frame clones only, not all of them. The sample contains under 250,000 clones, around 93% of which appear only once. The sequences come from peripheral blood, collected on day 0 of MenACWY control vaccination. The receptors derive from an adult in good health.

This chain links TRBV11-2 with TRBJ2-5; unclear D gene. CDR1 and CDR2 (germline): SGHAT, FQNNGV. The length of the CDR3 is 13 residues. Trimming took off 4 bases at V and 4 bases at J, with 10 bases between the two ends. In DNA, the CDR3 is TGTGCCAGCAGCTCGGACCGTGCAGAGACCCAGTACTTC. It translates to CASSSDRAETQYF.

V gene TRBV19 combines with J gene TRBJ2-5, with 7 bases fitting TRBD1. V shed 6 bases and J 5 bases; nucleotides not matched to a gene: 0. The CDR3 consists of 11 residues. Germline V lookup: CDR1 LNHDA, CDR2 SQIVND (reference sequence). The CDR3 nucleotides read TGTGCCAGTAGGGACAGGGAGACCCAGTACTTC. Translated, it gives CASRDRETQYF.

In nucleotides, the CDR3 is TGTGCCTGGAGTCTGGGGGGGTGGGACACTGAAGCTTTCTTT. Translation gives CAWSLGGWDTEAFF. The rearrangement uses TRBV30 and TRBJ1-1; perhaps TRBD1 as D (5 bases). V was pared by 2 bases and J by 3 bases, with 13 bases between. Per the germline V gene, CDR1 is GTSNPN and CDR2 is SVGIG (reference sequence). The CDR3 contains 14 residues. Supplemented by reference TRBV30 and TRBJ1-1, the full variable domain reads SQTIHQWPATLVQPVGSPLSLECTVEGTSNPNLYWYRQAAGRGLQLLFYSVGIGQISSEVPQNLSASRPQDRQFILSSKKLLLSDSGFYLCAWSLGGWDTEAFFGQGTRLTVV.

The chain couples TRBV6-6 to TRBJ1-6; D is unresolved. This CDR3 contains 14 residues. Deletions cut 5 bases from V and 9 bases from J, with 14 bases between. The germline gives CDR1 MNHNY, CDR2 SVGAGI (reference sequence). This CDR3 is CASSAGYMSSPLHF. As DNA, the CDR3 is TGTGCCAGCAGTGCGGGATATATGAGTTCACCCCTCCACTTT.

This chain uses TRBV2 with TRBJ1-1; D is undetermined. The CDR3 is 13 residues long. V was trimmed by 8 bases and J by 3 bases, leaving 13 bases between them. The germline CDR1 and CDR2 sequences are SNHLY and FYNNEI. CDR3 sequence: CASRTSWDTEAFF. In nucleotides, the CDR3 is TGTGCCAGCCGTACTAGTTGGGACACTGAAGCTTTCTTT.

V usage is TRBV2 and J usage is TRBJ1-1, with D possibly matching TRBD1 (5 bases). Trimming pared 5 bases from V and 4 bases from J, leaving 20 bases between. The CDR3 contains 16 residues. Germline values: CDR1 SNHLY, CDR2 FYNNEI. CDR3 region: CASSQRDPRGGTEAFF. The CDR3 nucleotides are TGTGCCAGCAGTCAACGGGACCCCCGGGGAGGCACTGAAGCTTTCTTT.

The chain is built from TRBV29-1 and TRBJ1-2, with 8 nucleotides matching TRBD1. Germline CDR1 reads SQVTM; CDR2 reads ANQGSEA. J gave up 1 base and V 6 bases, and 16 bases lay outside the gene matches. This CDR3 has 17 residues. The CDR3 DNA sequence: TGCAGCGTGGGGGTCGGGACAGGTTCCCCCTTTAACTATGGCTACACCTTC. Translation gives CSVGVGTGSPFNYGYTF. Full variable domain (outside the CDR3, taken from reference TRBV29-1 and TRBJ1-2): SAVISQKPSRDICQRGTSLTIQCQVDSQVTMMFWYRQQPGQSLTLIATANQGSEATYESGFVIDKFPISRPNLTFSTLTVSNMSPEDSSIYLCSVGVGTGSPFNYGYTFGSGTRLTVV.

CDR3 amino acids: CSVELLGETQYF. The DNA of the CDR3 is TGCAGCGTTGAACTCCTCGGGGAGACCCAGTACTTC. The genes are TRBV29-1 and TRBJ2-5; D not certain. V lost 2 bases to trimming and J lost 5 bases, with 9 bases between them. This CDR3 comprises 12 residues. Germline CDR1 SQVTM, CDR2 ANQGSEA.

In DNA form, the CDR3 reads TGTGCCAGCAGTGAAACAGGGCTACCCGAAAAACTGTTTTTT. This sequence encodes CASSETGLPEKLFF. J is TRBJ1-4 and V is TRBV2, with D perhaps TRBD1 (6 bases). Germline lookup yields CDR1 SNHLY and CDR2 FYNNEI. The CDR3 spans 14 residues. The ends were cut back, 2 bases at V and 8 bases at J, with 12 bases in the middle.

The J gene is TRBJ2-2, the V gene TRBV4-1; D not resolved. CDR3 size: 16 residues. CDR1 MGHRA and CDR2 YSYEKL come from the germline V gene. Trimming cost V 3 bases and J 2 bases, with 13 bases left between them. The CDR3: CASSQTRYGNTGELFF. The CDR3 DNA follows: TGCGCCAGCAGCCAGACCCGGTATGGAAACACCGGGGAGCTGTTTTTT.

J is TRBJ2-5 and V is TRBV19; 7 bases agree with TRBD1. CDR1 is LNHDA, CDR2 SQIVND, per germline (reference sequence). Trimming cost V 4 bases and J 1 base; bases outside gene matches: 6. The CDR3 has 15 residues. The CDR3 nucleotides read TGTGCCAGTAGTACTACAGGGGTACCCCAAGAGACCCAGTACTTC. This encodes CASSTTGVPQETQYF.

The CDR3 DNA sequence: TGTGCCAGCAGCTTAGCGCTAGGGGTTTCTGGAAACACCATATATTTT. The encoded protein is CASSLALGVSGNTIYF. The chain joins TRBV7-8 to TRBJ1-3, with a possible D match to TRBD1 (5 bases). In germline, CDR1 is SGHVS, CDR2 FQNEAQ. The ends were cut back, 0 bases at V and 1 base at J, with 10 bases in the middle. The CDR3 covers 16 residues.

CDR3 bases: TGTGCCTGGAGAAAACAAATGGATGTAAGAGAAGCTTTCTTT. It codes for CAWRKQMDVREAFF. The genes are TRBV30 and TRBJ1-1; D is uncertain. Germline CDR1 and CDR2: GTSNPN and SVGIG (reference sequence). The CDR3 sequence is 14 residues long. The ends were cut back, 3 bases at V and 8 bases at J, with 19 bases in the middle.

The CDR3 DNA reads as TGTGCCAGTAGTATGGGACAGGTAGGTCAGCCCCAGCATTTT. Translated: CASSMGQVGQPQHF. The V call is TRBV19, the J call TRBJ1-5; 8 nucleotides line up with TRBD1. This CDR3 region has 14 residues. The germline CDR1 and CDR2 sequences are LNHDA and SQIVND (reference sequence). V trimming: 3 bases; J trimming: 6 bases; junction bases outside the gene matches: 4.

The rearrangement joins TRBV18 to TRBJ2-4; D may be TRBD2 (6 bases). The length of the CDR3 is 16 residues. The V gene lost 0 bases and the J gene lost 0 bases, with 9 bases spanning the gap. Germline assignment: CDR1 KGHSH and CDR2 LQKENI. The chain's CDR3 is CASSPPSGLAKNIQYF. The CDR3 DNA reads as TGTGCCAGCTCACCACCTTCGGGACTAGCCAAAAACATTCAGTACTTC. The full variable domain, in which reference TRBV18 and TRBJ2-4 provide the parts outside the CDR3, is NAGVMQNPRHLVRRRGQEARLRCSPMKGHSHVYWYRQLPEEGLKFMVYLQKENIIDESGMPKERFSAEFPKEGPSILRIQQVVRGDSAAYFCASSPPSGLAKNIQYFGAGTRLSVL.

The V and J genes are TRBV12-5 and TRBJ2-1; TRBD1 or TRBD2 may be the D gene (5 bases each). This CDR3 has 14 residues. CDR1 and CDR2 from the germline V gene are LGHNT and FRNRAP. Trimming took 1 base from V and 5 from J, leaving 9 bases between them. The CDR3 nucleotides read TGTGCTAGTGGTTTGGGGGACCAAAACAATGAGCAGTTCTTC. This encodes CASGLGDQNNEQFF.

The chain is built from TRBV5-4 and TRBJ2-2; D not certain. Deletions cut 4 bases from V and 10 bases from J, with 17 bases between. The CDR3 runs to 14 residues. Germline V CDR1 and CDR2: SGHNT, YYREEE (reference sequence). CDR3 loop: CASSLPEEGLELFF. CDR3 nucleotides: TGTGCCAGCAGCCTCCCTGAGGAAGGTCTGGAGCTGTTTTTT.

The chain couples TRBV10-3 to TRBJ2-2; D remains ambiguous. The V gene lost 5 bases and the J gene lost 4 bases, with 5 bases spanning the gap. Per germline, CDR1 ENHRY and CDR2 SYGVKD. The CDR3 is 12 amino acids. The DNA of the CDR3 is TGTGCCATCAGTCCATCCACCGGGGAGCTGTTTTTT. Translation: CAISPSTGELFF.

The chain has TRBV2 and TRBJ2-7; D may be TRBD1 (6 bases). Germline V gene lookup returns CDR1 SNHLY and CDR2 FYNNEI. Trimming pared 1 base from V and 0 bases from J, leaving 7 bases between. The CDR3 sequence is 14 residues long. This chain's CDR3 is CASSEDRASYEQYF. The CDR3 DNA follows: TGTGCCAGCAGTGAAGACAGGGCCTCCTACGAGCAGTACTTC.

This clone was observed once. This chain uses TRBV20-1 with TRBJ2-5, with 7 bases that match TRBD1. The V gene's germline CDR1 is DFQATT and CDR2 SNEGSKA (reference sequence). J was trimmed by 6 bases and V by 5 bases; bases with no gene match: 3. CDR3 length: 11 amino acids. The CDR3 region is CSALQGKTQYF. In DNA form, the CDR3 reads TGCAGTGCTCTACAGGGGAAGACCCAGTACTTC.

J is TRBJ2-1 and V is TRBV6-5, with unresolved D. V lost 4 bases to trimming and J lost 5 bases, with 12 bases between them. CDR3 length equals 14 residues. Germline V gene data show CDR1 as MNHEY and CDR2 as SVGAGI. CDR3 loop: CASSSANRDNEQFF. DNA for the CDR3: TGTGCCAGCAGTTCCGCGAACCGGGACAATGAGCAGTTCTTC.

The chain links TRBV10-2 to TRBJ2-2, with TRBD1 matching 9 bases. This CDR3 comprises 18 residues. Germline V lookup: CDR1 WSHSY, CDR2 SAAADI. V gave up 4 bases and J gave up 0 bases; unmatched junction bases: 9. The CDR3 is CASSGRRGQGANTGELFF. In DNA form, the CDR3 reads TGCGCCAGCAGTGGCCGGAGGGGACAGGGCGCGAACACCGGGGAGCTGTTTTTT.

This clone was detected only once. V is TRBV3-1 (or the pseudogene TRBV3-2) and J is TRBJ2-3, with D perhaps TRBD1 (6 bases). The germline V gene has CDR1 LGHDT and CDR2 YNNKEL (reference sequence). V was trimmed by 3 bases and J by 5 bases, leaving 9 bases between them. This CDR3 is built from 13 residues. For the CDR3, the DNA is TGTGCCAGCAGCCAGGGGGCCATAGATACGCAGTATTTT. Its translation: CASSQGAIDTQYF.

V is TRBV7-9 and J is TRBJ2-3; tentative D call: TRBD2 (5 bases). Per the germline V gene, CDR1 is SEHNR and CDR2 is FQNEAQ (reference sequence). V was clipped by 2 bases and J by 6 bases, with 12 bases between them. The CDR3 has 14 residues. The CDR3: CASSLTQEEDTQYF. CDR3 coding DNA: TGTGCCAGCAGCTTAACCCAGGAGGAGGATACGCAGTATTTT.

This rearrangement joins TRBV9 to TRBJ2-4, with D perhaps assigned TRBD1 or TRBD2 (6 bases each). V was trimmed by 0 bases and J by 1 base, leaving 20 bases between them. Germline V gene data show CDR1 as SGDLS and CDR2 as YYNGEE. The CDR3 length is 19 residues. The DNA for the CDR3 is TGTGCCAGCAGCGTAGAAGGGGGGACTCTAGGGGACGCCAAAAACATTCAGTACTTC. As protein: CASSVEGGTLGDAKNIQYF.

The J gene is TRBJ1-2, the V gene TRBV7-9; D gene uncertain. Germline assignment: CDR1 SEHNR and CDR2 FQNEAQ (reference sequence). The length of the CDR3 is 13 residues. Trimming stripped 8 bases from V and 8 bases from J, with 18 bases between. The CDR3 loop is CASETNGVGGYTF. The DNA of the CDR3 is TGTGCCAGCGAAACCAACGGAGTAGGGGGCTACACCTTC.

The rearrangement joins TRBV7-9 to TRBJ1-5, with 7 bases lining up with TRBD1. The CDR3 is 14 residues long. Trimming at V came to 5 bases and at J to 5 bases, leaving 6 bases not matched to a gene. CDR1 and CDR2 from the germline V gene are SEHNR and FQNEAQ (reference sequence). DNA of the CDR3: TGTGCCAGCAGCCCGACAGGGCGGGATCAGCCCCAGCATTTT. Residues: CASSPTGRDQPQHF.